A single sample is the source of the 11 T cell receptor beta chains below, sequenced in a study of cytomegalovirus exposure and HLA in healthy donors. PCR employed 60 Vbeta and 13 Jbeta primers. The protocol was immunoSEQ multiplex PCR, while the TCRdb copy is restricted to in-frame clones and leaves out a portion. The sample has approximately 150,000 clones, 80% seen once; the top ten hold approximately 8.7%. Sequences were obtained from PBMCs. These receptors all come from a man between 18 and 29 years old in good health and CMV-seropositive.

The rearrangement joins TRBV7-8 to TRBJ2-1, with D tentatively TRBD2 (5 bases). The CDR3 loop spans 17 amino acids. CDR1 and CDR2 (germline): SGHVS, FQNEAQ. V lost 5 bases and J 1 base, leaving 18 bases between the germline ends. CDR3 bases: TGTGCCAGCAGCATCCCCCAGAGCGGACTTTCCTACAATGAGCAGTTCTTC. Translated: CASSIPQSGLSYNEQFF.

The chain uses TRBV19 and TRBJ1-1; 9 nucleotides match TRBD1. The CDR3 loop spans 14 amino acids. Germline V lookup: CDR1 LNHDA, CDR2 SQIVND (reference sequence). J lost 7 bases, V lost 4 bases, and 7 bases had no gene match. The DNA of the CDR3 is TGTGCCAGTAGTACGGGACAGGGAAGCGGTGAAGCTTTCTTT. This codes for CASSTGQGSGEAFF.

The table lists this clone with a few counts. J is TRBJ2-7 and V is TRBV29-1, with a possible D match to TRBD1 (6 bases). Looked up from germline, CDR1 is SQVTM and CDR2 is ANQGSEA. The CDR3 spans 15 residues. V was clipped by 7 bases and J by 0 bases, with 19 bases between them. Written as DNA, the CDR3 is TGCAGCGGTAGAGTCACAGGGACGGGCTCCTACGAGCAGTACTTC. Its translation is CSGRVTGTGSYEQYF.

The chain joins TRBV29-1 to TRBJ1-3, with a tentative D call TRBD1 (5 bases). V was trimmed by 4 bases and J by 8 bases, leaving 15 bases between them. Looked up from germline, CDR1 is SQVTM and CDR2 is ANQGSEA. The CDR3 length is 13 residues. The CDR3: CSVGYRFTDTIYF. In DNA, the CDR3 is TGCAGCGTTGGTTACAGGTTCACGGACACCATATATTTT.

V usage is TRBV5-4 and J usage is TRBJ2-7; 8 nucleotides agree with TRBD2. CDR3 length equals 15 residues. Germline V gene data show CDR1 as SGHNT and CDR2 as YYREEE (reference sequence). V shed 5 bases, J shed 0 bases, and the junction held 7 bases outside the gene matches. The CDR3 reads CASRLTSESSYEQYF. In DNA form, the CDR3 reads TGTGCCAGCAGGCTGACTAGCGAGAGCTCCTACGAGCAGTACTTC.

The rearrangement joins TRBV6-6 to TRBJ1-2; 8 nucleotides align to TRBD1. V was clipped by 6 bases and J by 3 bases; unmatched bases: 12. The germline gives CDR1 MNHNY, CDR2 SVGAGI (reference sequence). This CDR3 contains 16 residues. The DNA for the CDR3 is TGTGCCAGCAGCTTTAGCCGACAGGGGAAGGACTATGGCTACACCTTC. It translates to CASSFSRQGKDYGYTF.

V gene TRBV18 combines with J gene TRBJ1-4; 7 nucleotides line up with TRBD1. Unmatched junction bases numbered 9, after V lost 6 bases and J lost 8 bases. There are 14 residues in the CDR3. Germline V CDR1 and CDR2: KGHSH, LQKENI. CDR3 sequence: CASSIRDSQEKLFF. In DNA, the CDR3 is TGTGCCAGCTCCATCCGGGACAGCCAAGAAAAACTGTTTTTT.

The chain uses TRBV2 and TRBJ1-5; weak D call: TRBD1 (5 bases). The CDR3 extends over 13 amino acids. The V and J ends lost 7 bases and 5 bases respectively, with 12 bases between them. In germline, CDR1 is SNHLY, CDR2 FYNNEI. Here the CDR3 reads CASKVWGDQPQHF. The CDR3 nucleotides are TGTGCCAGCAAAGTCTGGGGCGATCAGCCCCAGCATTTT.

The CDR3: CASSFPRGPEANTGELFF. The CDR3 region has the DNA TGTGCCAGCAGCTTCCCCCGGGGTCCGGAGGCGAACACCGGGGAGCTGTTTTTT. V usage is TRBV7-9 and J usage is TRBJ2-2; TRBD2 might be the D (5 bases). Germline values: CDR1 SEHNR, CDR2 FQNEAQ (reference sequence). CDR3 length: 18 amino acids. V lost 3 bases and J 0 bases, leaving 17 bases between the germline ends.

The V gene is TRBV9, the J gene TRBJ1-6, with 7 positions matching TRBD1. The germline V gene has CDR1 SGDLS and CDR2 YYNGEE. The CDR3 loop spans 16 amino acids. The ends lost 0 bases at V and 10 bases at J; junction bases unmatched: 10. CDR3 residues: CASSVGVGGRESPLHF. Written as DNA, the CDR3 is TGTGCCAGCAGCGTAGGGGTAGGGGGCAGGGAATCACCCCTCCACTTT. The full variable domain, rest sourced from reference TRBV9 and TRBJ1-6, is DSGVTQTPKHLITATGQRVTLRCSPRSGDLSVYWYQQSLDQGLQFLIQYYNGEERAKGNILERFSAQQFPDLHSELNLSSLELGDSALYFCASSVGVGGRESPLHFGNGTRLTVT.

CDR3 protein: CSVHQGAGEKLFF. As DNA, the CDR3 is TGCAGCGTTCACCAGGGGGCGGGTGAAAAACTGTTTTTT. The rearrangement uses TRBV29-1 and TRBJ1-4; the match to TRBD1 covers 8 bases. Trimming removed 5 bases from V and 7 bases from J; junction bases left unmatched: 6. The CDR3 extends over 13 amino acids. Germline lookup yields CDR1 SQVTM and CDR2 ANQGSEA.